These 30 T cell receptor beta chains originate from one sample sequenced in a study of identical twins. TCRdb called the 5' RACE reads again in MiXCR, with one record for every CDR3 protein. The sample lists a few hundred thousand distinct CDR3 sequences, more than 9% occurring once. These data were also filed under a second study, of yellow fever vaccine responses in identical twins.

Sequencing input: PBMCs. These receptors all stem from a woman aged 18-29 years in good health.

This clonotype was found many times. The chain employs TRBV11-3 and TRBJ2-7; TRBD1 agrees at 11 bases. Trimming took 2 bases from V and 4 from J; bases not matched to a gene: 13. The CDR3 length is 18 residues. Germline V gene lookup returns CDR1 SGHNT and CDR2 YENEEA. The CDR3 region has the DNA TGTGCCAGCAGCTTATTTGGCCGCGGGACAGGGGGTCGGTACGAGCAGTACTTC. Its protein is CASSLFGRGTGGRYEQYF.

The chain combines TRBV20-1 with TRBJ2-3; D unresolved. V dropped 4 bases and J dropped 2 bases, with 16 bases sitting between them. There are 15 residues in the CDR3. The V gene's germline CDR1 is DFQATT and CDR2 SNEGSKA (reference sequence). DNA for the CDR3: TGCAGTGCTACCTTAGGACGATTAGACACAGATACGCAGTATTTT. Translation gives CSATLGRLDTDTQYF.

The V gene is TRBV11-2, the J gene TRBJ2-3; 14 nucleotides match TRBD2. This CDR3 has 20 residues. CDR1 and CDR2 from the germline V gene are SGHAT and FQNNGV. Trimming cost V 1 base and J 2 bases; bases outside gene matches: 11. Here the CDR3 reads CASSLGLGLAGVANTDTQYF. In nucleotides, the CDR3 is TGTGCCAGCAGCTTAGGTTTGGGACTAGCGGGAGTCGCGAACACAGATACGCAGTATTTT.

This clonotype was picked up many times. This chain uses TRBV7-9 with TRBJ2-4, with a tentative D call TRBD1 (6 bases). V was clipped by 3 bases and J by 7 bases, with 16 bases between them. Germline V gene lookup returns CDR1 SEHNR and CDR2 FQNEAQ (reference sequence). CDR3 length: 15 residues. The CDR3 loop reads CASSLGSGEGNIQYF. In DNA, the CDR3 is TGTGCCAGCAGCTTGGGATCAGGGGAAGGGAACATTCAGTACTTC.

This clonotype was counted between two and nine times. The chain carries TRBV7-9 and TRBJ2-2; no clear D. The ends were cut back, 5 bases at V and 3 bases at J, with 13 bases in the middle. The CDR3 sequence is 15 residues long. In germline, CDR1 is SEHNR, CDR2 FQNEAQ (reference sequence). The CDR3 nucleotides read TGTGCCAGCAGCCCCTTCATAGTAGACACCGGGGAGCTGTTTTTT. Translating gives CASSPFIVDTGELFF. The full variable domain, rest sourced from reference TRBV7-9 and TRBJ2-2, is DTGVSQNPRHKITKRGQNVTFRCDPISEHNRLYWYRQTLGQGPEFLTYFQNEAQLEKSRLLSDRFSAERPKGSFSTLEIQRTEQGDSAMYLCASSPFIVDTGELFFGEGSRLTVL.

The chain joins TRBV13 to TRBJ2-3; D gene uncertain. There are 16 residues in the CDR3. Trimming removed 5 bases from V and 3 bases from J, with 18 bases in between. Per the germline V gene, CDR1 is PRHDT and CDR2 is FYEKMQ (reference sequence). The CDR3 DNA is TGTGCCAGCAGCCAAGCCACACGGGTAGGGACAGATACGCAGTATTTT. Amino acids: CASSQATRVGTDTQYF. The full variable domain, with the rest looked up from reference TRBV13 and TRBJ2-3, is AAGVIQSPRHLIKEKRETATLKCYPIPRHDTVYWYQQGPGQDPQFLISFYEKMQSDKGSIPDRFSAQQFSDYHSELNMSSLELGDSALYFCASSQATRVGTDTQYFGPGTRLTVL.

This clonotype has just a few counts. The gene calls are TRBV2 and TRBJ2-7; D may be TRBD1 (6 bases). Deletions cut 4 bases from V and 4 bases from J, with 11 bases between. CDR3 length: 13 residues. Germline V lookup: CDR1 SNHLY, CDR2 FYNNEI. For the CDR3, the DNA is TGTGCCAGCAGTGGGACAGATCCTTACGAGCAGTACTTC. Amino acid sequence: CASSGTDPYEQYF.

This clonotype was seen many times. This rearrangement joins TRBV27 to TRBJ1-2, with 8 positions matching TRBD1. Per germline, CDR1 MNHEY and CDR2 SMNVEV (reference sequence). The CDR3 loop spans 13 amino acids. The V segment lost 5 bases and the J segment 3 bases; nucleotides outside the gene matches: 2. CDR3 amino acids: CASSPTGDYGYTF. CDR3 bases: TGTGCCAGCAGTCCGACAGGGGACTATGGCTACACCTTC.

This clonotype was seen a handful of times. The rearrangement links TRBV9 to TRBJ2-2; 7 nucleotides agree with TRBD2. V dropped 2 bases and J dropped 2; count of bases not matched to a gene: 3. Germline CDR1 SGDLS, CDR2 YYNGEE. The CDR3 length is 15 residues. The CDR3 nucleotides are TGTGCCAGCAGCGTCACGGGACTAAACACCGGGGAGCTGTTTTTT. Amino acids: CASSVTGLNTGELFF.

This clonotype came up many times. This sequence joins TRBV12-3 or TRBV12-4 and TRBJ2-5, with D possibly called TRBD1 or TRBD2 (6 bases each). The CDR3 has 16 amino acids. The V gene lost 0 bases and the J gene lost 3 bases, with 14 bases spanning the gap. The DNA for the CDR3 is TGTGCCAGCAGTTTAGCGGGCGGGACAACAAAAGAGACCCAGTACTTC. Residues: CASSLAGGTTKETQYF.

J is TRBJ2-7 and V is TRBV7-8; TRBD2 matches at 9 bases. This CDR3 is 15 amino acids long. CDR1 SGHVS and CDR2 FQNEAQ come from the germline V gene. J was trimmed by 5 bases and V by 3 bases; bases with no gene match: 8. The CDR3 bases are TGTGCCAGCAGCTTCGGGCGGGAGGGCCTCCACGAGCAGTACTTC. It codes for CASSFGREGLHEQYF.

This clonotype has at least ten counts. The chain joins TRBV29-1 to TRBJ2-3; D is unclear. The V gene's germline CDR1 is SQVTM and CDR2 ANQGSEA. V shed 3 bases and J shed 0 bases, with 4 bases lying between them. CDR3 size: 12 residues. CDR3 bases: TGCAGCGTTGATCAGAGCACAGATACGCAGTATTTT. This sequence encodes CSVDQSTDTQYF.

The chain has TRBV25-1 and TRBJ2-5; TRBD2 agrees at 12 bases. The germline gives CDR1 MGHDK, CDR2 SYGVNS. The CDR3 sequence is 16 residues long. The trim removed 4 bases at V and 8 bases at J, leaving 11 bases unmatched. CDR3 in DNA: TGTGCCAGCAGTGGTAACCTGGTACTAGCGGGGGGAACCCAGTACTTC. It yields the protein CASSGNLVLAGGTQYF.

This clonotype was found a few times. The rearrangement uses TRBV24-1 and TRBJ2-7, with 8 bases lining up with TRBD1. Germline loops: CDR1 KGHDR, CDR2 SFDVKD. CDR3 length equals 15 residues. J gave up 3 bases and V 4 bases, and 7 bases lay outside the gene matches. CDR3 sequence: CATSDQQGGHYEQYF. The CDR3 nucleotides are TGTGCCACCAGTGACCAACAGGGGGGCCACTACGAGCAGTACTTC.

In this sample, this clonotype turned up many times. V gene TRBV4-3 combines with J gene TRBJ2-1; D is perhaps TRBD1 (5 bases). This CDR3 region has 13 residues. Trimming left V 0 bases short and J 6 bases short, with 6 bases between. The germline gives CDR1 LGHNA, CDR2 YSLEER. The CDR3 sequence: CASSQDRANEQFF. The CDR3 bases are TGCGCCAGCAGCCAAGACAGGGCCAATGAGCAGTTCTTC.

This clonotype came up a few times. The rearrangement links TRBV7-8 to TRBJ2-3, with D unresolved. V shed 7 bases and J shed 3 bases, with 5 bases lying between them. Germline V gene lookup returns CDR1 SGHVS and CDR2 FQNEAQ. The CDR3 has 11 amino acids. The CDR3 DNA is TGTGCCAGCAAGAAGACAGATACGCAGTATTTT. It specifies CASKKTDTQYF.

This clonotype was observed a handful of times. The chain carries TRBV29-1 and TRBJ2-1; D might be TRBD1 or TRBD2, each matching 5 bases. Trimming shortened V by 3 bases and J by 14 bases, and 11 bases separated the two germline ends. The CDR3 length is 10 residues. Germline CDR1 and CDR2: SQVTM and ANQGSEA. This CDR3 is CSVDSRDEFF. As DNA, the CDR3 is TGCAGCGTTGATTCCAGGGACGAGTTCTTC.

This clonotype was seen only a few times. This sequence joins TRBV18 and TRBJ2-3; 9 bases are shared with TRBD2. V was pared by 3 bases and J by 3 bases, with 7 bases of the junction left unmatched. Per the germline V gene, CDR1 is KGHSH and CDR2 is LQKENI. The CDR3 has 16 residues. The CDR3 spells CASSPLPSGGTDTQYF. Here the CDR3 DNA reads TGTGCCAGCTCACCTCTTCCCAGCGGGGGGACAGATACGCAGTATTTT.

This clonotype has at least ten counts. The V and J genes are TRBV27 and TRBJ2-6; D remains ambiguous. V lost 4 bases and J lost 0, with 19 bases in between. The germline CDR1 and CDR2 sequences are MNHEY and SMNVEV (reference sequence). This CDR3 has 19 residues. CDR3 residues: CASSSLEATRNSGANVLTF. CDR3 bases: TGTGCCAGCAGTTCCCTCGAGGCCACTCGGAACTCTGGGGCCAACGTCCTGACTTTC.

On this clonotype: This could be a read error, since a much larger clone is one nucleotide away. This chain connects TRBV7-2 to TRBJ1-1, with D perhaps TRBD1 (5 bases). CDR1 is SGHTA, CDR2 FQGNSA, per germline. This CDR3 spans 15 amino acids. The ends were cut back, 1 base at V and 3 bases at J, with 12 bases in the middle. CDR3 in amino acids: CASSLGSTGDTEAFF. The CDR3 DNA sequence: TGTGCCAGCAGCTTAGGGTCTACGGGGGACACTGAAGCTTTCTTT.

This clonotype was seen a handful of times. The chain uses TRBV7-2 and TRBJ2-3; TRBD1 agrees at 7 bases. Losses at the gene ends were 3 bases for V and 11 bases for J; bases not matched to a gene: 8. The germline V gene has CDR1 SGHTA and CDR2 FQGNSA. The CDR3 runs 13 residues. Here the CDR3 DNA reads TGTGCCAGCAGCTTGAAGGGGACAGCGGAGCAGTATTTT. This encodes CASSLKGTAEQYF.

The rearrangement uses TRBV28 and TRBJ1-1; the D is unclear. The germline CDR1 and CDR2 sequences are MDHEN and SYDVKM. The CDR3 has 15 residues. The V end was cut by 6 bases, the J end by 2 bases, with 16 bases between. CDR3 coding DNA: TGTGCCAGCAGCCGCCTTGGACTGGGAAACACTGAAGCTTTCTTT. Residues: CASSRLGLGNTEAFF.

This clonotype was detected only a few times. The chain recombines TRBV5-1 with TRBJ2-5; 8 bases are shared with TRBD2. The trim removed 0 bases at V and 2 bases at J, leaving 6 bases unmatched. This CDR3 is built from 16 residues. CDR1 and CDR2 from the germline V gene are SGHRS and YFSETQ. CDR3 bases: TGCGCCAGCAGCTTGGAAGGACTAGCAGCTCAAGAGACCCAGTACTTC. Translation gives CASSLEGLAAQETQYF.

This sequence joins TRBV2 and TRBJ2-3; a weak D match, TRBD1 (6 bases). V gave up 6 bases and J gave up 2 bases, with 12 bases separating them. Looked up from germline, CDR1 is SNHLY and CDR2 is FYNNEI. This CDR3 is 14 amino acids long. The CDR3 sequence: CASRGDTSTDTQYF. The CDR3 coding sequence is TGTGCCAGCAGGGGGGACACCTCCACAGATACGCAGTATTTT.

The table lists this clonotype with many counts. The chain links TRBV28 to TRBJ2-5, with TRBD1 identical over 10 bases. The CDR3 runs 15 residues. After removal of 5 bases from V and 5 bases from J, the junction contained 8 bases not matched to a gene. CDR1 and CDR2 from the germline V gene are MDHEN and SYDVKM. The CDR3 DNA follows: TGTGCCAGCAGTGCCCCCGGGACAGGGGTCGAGACCCAGTACTTC. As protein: CASSAPGTGVETQYF.

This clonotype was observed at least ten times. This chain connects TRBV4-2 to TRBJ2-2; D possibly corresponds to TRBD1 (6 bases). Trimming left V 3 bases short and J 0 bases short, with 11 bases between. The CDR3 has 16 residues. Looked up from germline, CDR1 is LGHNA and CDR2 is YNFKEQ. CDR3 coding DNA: TGTGCCAGCAGCCAGCACGGACAGCCGAACACCGGGGAGCTGTTTTTT. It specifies CASSQHGQPNTGELFF.

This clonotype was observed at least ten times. CDR3 in amino acids: CASSPTLSGGFYEQYF. Here the CDR3 DNA reads TGTGCCAGCAGCCCGACCCTAAGCGGGGGGTTTTACGAGCAGTACTTC. The chain uses TRBV5-6 and TRBJ2-7; 9 nucleotides align to TRBD2. Trimming removed 4 bases from V and 4 bases from J; junction bases left unmatched: 12. CDR3 size: 16 residues. Per the germline V gene, CDR1 is SGHDT and CDR2 is YYEEEE.

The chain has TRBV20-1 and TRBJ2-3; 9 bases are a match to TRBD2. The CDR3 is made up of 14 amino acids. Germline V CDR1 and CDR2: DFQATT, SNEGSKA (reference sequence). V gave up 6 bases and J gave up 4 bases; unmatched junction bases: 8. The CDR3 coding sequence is TGCAGTGCGGGGCCGGGACTAGCTGCAGATACGCAGTATTTT. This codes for CSAGPGLAADTQYF.

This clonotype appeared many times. This CDR3 is CASSLSADPSLFQETQYF. The CDR3 DNA sequence: TGCGCCAGCAGCTTGTCGGCAGACCCATCCCTCTTCCAAGAGACCCAGTACTTC. V usage is TRBV5-1 and J usage is TRBJ2-5; unclear D gene. Trimming took 1 base from V and 1 from J, leaving 20 bases between them. This CDR3 spans 18 amino acids. Germline V gives CDR1 SGHRS, CDR2 YFSETQ. Based on the CDR3 plus reference TRBV5-1 and TRBJ2-5, the full variable domain is KAGVTQTPRYLIKTRGQQVTLSCSPISGHRSVSWYQQTPGQGLQFLFEYFSETQRNKGNFPGRFSGRQFSNSRSEMNVSTLELGDSALYLCASSLSADPSLFQETQYFGPGTRLLVL.

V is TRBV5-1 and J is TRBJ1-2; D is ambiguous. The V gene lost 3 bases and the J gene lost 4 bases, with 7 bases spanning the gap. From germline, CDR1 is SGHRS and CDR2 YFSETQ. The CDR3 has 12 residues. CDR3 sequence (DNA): TGCGCCAGCAGCTCTGAATTCTATGGCTACACCTTC. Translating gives CASSSEFYGYTF.